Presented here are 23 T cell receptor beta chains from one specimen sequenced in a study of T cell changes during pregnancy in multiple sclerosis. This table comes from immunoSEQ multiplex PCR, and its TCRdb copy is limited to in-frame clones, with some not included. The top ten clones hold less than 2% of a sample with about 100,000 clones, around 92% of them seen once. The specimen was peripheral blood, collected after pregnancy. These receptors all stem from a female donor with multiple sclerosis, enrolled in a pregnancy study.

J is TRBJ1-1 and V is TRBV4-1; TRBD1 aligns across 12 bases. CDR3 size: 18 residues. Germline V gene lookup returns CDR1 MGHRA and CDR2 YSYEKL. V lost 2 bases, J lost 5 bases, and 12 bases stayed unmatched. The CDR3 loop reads CASSQRGTGTGGRTEAFF. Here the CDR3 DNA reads TGCGCCAGCAGCCAAAGAGGAACCGGGACAGGGGGCCGGACTGAAGCTTTCTTT.

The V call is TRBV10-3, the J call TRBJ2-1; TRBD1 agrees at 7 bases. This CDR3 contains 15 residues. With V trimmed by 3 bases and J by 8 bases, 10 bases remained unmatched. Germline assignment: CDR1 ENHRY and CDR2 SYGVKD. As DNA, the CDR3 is TGTGCCATCAGTGACCCCGGACAGGCGAGGGATGAGCAGTTCTTC. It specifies CAISDPGQARDEQFF.

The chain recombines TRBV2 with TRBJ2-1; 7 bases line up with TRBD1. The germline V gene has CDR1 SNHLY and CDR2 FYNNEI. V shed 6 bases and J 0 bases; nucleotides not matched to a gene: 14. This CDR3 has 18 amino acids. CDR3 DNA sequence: TGTGCCAGCAGGGACAGGTTTAGTGCCAAATCCTCCTACAATGAGCAGTTCTTC. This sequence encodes CASRDRFSAKSSYNEQFF. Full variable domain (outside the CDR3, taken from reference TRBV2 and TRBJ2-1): EPEVTQTPSHQVTQMGQEVILRCVPISNHLYFYWYRQILGQKVEFLVSFYNNEISEKSEIFDDQFSVERPDGSNFTLKIRSTKLEDSAMYFCASRDRFSAKSSYNEQFFGPGTRLTVL.

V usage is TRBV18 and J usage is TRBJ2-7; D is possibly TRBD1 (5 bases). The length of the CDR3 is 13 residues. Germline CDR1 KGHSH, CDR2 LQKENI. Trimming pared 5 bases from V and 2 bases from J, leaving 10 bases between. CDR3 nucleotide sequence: TGTGCCAGCTCAAATAAACAGGCCTACGAGCAGTACTTC. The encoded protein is CASSNKQAYEQYF.

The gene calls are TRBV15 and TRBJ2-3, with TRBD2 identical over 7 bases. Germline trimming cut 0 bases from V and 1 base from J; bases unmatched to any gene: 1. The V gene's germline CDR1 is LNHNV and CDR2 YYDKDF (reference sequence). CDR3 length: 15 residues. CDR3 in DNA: TGTGCCACCAGCAGAGAGGGGGGGGGCACAGATACGCAGTATTTT. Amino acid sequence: CATSREGGGTDTQYF.

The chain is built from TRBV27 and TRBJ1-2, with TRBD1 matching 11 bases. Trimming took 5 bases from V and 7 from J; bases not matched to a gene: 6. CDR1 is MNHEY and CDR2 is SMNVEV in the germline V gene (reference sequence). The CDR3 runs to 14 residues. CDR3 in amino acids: CASSPGQGAGGYTF. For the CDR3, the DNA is TGTGCCAGCAGTCCCGGACAGGGGGCCGGTGGCTACACCTTC.

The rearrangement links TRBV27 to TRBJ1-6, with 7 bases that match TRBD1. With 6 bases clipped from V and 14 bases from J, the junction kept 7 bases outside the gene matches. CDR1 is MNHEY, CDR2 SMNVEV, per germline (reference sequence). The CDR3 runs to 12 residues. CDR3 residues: CASRTGKEALHF. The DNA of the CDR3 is TGTGCCAGCAGGACAGGGAAAGAGGCCCTCCACTTT.

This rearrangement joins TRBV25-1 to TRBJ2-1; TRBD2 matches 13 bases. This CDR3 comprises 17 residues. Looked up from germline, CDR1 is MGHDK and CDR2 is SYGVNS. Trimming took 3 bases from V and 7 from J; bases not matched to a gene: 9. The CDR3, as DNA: TGTGCCAGCAGTGACCCGTCCCCGGGACTAGCGGGAAATGAGCAGTTCTTC. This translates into CASSDPSPGLAGNEQFF.

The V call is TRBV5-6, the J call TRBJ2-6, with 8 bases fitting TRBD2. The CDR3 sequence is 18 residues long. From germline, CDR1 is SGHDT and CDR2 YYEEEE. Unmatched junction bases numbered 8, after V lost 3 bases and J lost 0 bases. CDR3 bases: TGTGCCAGCAGCTGGGGGACTAGTCTCACCTCTGGGGCCAACGTCCTGACTTTC. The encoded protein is CASSWGTSLTSGANVLTF.

For the CDR3, the DNA is TGTGCCAGCAGCTTAAGCAGGGAAGATGAGCAGTTCTTC. It codes for CASSLSREDEQFF. The chain links TRBV7-2 to TRBJ2-1, with D possibly being TRBD1 (5 bases). V gave up 2 bases and J gave up 8 bases, with 10 bases separating them. Looked up from germline, CDR1 is SGHTA and CDR2 is FQGNSA. The CDR3 loop spans 13 amino acids.

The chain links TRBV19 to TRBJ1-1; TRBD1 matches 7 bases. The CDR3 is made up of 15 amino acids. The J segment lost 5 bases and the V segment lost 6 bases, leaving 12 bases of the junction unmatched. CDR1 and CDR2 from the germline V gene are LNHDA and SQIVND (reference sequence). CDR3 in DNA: TGTGCCAGTAGGCCCCCAACAGGGGCGAATACTGAAGCTTTCTTT. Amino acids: CASRPPTGANTEAFF.

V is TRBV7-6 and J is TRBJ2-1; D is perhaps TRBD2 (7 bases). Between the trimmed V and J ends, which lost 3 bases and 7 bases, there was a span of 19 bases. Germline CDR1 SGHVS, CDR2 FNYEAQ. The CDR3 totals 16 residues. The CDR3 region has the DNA TGTGCCAGCAGCTTGCTCGACGGGGGGCCAGGGAATGAGCAGTTCTTC. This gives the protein CASSLLDGGPGNEQFF.

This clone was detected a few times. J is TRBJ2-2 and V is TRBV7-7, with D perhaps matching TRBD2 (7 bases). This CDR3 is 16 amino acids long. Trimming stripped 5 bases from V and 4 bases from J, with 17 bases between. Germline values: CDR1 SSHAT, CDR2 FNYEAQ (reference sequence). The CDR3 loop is CASSPVGGLVTGELFF. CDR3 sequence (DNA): TGTGCCAGCAGCCCAGTGGGGGGGCTGGTCACCGGGGAGCTGTTTTTT.

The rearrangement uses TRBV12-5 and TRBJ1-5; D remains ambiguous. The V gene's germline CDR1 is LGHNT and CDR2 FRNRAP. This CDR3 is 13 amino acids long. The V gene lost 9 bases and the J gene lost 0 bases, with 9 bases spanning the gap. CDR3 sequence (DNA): TGTGCTAGCTCCTTATATAGCAATCAGCCCCAGCATTTT. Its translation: CASSLYSNQPQHF.

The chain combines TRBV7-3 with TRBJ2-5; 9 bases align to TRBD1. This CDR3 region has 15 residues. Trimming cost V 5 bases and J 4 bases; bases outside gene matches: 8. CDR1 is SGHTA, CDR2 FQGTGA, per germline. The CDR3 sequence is CASSPTGTGRETQYF. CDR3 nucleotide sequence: TGTGCCAGCAGCCCTACCGGGACAGGGCGAGAGACCCAGTACTTC.

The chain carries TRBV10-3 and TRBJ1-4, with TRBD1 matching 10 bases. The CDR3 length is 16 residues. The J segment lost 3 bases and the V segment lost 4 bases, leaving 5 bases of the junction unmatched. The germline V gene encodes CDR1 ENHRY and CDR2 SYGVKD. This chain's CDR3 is CAISVTGGTSNEKLFF. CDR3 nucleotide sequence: TGTGCCATCAGTGTGACAGGGGGCACGTCTAATGAAAAACTGTTTTTT.

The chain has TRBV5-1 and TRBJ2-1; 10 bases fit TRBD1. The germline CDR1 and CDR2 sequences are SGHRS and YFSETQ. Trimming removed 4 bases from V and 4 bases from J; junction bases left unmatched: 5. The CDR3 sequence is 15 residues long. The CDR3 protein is CASSAGTGEYNEQFF. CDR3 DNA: TGCGCCAGCAGCGCAGGGACAGGGGAATACAATGAGCAGTTCTTC.

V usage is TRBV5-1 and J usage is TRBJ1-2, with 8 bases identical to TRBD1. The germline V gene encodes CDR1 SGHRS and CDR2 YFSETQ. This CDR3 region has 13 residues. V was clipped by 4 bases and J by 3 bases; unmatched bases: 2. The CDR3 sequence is CASSNRGDYGYTF. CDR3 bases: TGCGCCAGCAGCAACAGGGGGGACTATGGCTACACCTTC.

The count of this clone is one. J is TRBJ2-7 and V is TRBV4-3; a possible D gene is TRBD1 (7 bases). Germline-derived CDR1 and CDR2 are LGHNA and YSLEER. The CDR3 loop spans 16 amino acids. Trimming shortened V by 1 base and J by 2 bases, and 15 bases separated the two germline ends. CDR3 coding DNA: TGCGCCAGCAGCCAAGCGAGCGCGGGACAGACCTACGAGCAGTACTTC. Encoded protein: CASSQASAGQTYEQYF.

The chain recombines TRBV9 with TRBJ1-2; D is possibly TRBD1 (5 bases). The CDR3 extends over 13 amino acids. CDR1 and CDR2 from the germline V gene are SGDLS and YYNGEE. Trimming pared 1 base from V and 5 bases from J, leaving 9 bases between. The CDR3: CASSVSGGYGYTF. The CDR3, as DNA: TGTGCCAGCAGCGTATCGGGGGGGTATGGCTACACCTTC. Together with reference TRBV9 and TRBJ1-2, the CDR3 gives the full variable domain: DSGVTQTPKHLITATGQRVTLRCSPRSGDLSVYWYQQSLDQGLQFLIQYYNGEERAKGNILERFSAQQFPDLHSELNLSSLELGDSALYFCASSVSGGYGYTFGSGTRLTVV.

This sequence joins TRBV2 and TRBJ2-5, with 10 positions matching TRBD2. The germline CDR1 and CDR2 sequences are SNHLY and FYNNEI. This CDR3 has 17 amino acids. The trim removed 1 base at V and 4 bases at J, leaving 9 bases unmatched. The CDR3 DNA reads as TGTGCCAGCAGTGAAGGAGGAAAGCGGGGGGGGCGAGAGACCCAGTACTTC. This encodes CASSEGGKRGGRETQYF.

The CDR3 region has the DNA TGTGCCAGCAGTTACGGTTTGGCAGAGGAGCTGTTTTTT. The encoded protein is CASSYGLAEELFF. This rearrangement joins TRBV6-5 to TRBJ2-2; no firm D call. Germline CDR1 and CDR2: MNHEY and SVGAGI. The CDR3 totals 13 residues. Deletions cut 2 bases from V and 10 bases from J, with 11 bases between.

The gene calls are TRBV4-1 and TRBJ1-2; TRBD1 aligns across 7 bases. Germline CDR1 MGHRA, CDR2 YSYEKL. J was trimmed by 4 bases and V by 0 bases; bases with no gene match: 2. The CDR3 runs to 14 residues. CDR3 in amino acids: CASSQEPGGYGYTF. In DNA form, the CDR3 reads TGCGCCAGCAGCCAAGAACCAGGGGGCTATGGCTACACCTTC.